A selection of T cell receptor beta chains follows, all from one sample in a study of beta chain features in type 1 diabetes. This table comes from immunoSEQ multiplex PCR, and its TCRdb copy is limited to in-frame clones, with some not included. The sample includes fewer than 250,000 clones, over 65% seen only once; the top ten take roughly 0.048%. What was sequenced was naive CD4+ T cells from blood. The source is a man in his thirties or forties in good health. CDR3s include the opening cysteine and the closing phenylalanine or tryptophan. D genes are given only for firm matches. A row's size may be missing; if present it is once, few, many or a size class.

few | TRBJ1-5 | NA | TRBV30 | TGTGCCTGGAGTCGGGGAAATCAGCCCCAGCATTTT | CAWSRGNQPQHF
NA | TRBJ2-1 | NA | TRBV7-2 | TGTGCCAGCAGCTTAGCTGTCCGAGCGGGTGAGCAGTTCTTC | CASSLAVRAGEQFF
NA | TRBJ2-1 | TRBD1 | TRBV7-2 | TGTGCCAGCAGCTTAGGACAGGGGGAGCACAATGAGCAGTTCTTC | CASSLGQGEHNEQFF
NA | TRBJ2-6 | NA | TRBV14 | TGTGCCAGCAACTCTGGGGCCAACGTCCTGACTTTC | CASNSGANVLTF
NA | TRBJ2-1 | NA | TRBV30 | TGTGCCTCCACCACCCCTGCCTACAATGAGCAGTTCTTC | CASTTPAYNEQFF
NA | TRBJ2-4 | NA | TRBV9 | TGTGCCAGCAGCCCACCCGGGGCCAAAAACATTCAGTACTTC | CASSPPGAKNIQYF
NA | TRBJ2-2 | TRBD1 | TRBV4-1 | TGCGCCAGCAGCCCACAGGGGGCGAGCACCGGGGAGCTGTTTTTT | CASSPQGASTGELFF
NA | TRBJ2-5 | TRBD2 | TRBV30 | TGTGCCTGGTCTTTAGCGGGAGGACCAGAGACCCAGTACTTC | CAWSLAGGPETQYF
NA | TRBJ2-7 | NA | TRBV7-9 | TGTGCCAGCAGCTTATTCGAGGGCGAGCAGTACTTC | CASSLFEGEQYF
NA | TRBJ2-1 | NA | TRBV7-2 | TGTGCCATCCAAGGCTATAGCTCCTACAATGAGCAGTTCTTC | CAIQGYSSYNEQFF
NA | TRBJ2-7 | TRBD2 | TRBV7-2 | TGTGCCAGCAGCTTAGAAGCGGGGACTTTCTACGAGCAGTACTTC | CASSLEAGTFYEQYF
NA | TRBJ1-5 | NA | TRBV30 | TGTGCCTGGAGTGTAATCGGCAATCAGCCCCAGCATTTT | CAWSVIGNQPQHF
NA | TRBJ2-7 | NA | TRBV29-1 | TGCAGCGTTGCGGGGCGGCAGGTCGACGAGCAGTACTTC | CSVAGRQVDEQYF
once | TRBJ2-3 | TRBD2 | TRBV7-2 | TGTGCCAGCAGCCCCTGGACTAGCGGGAGGGCCGGGAATACGCAGTATTTT | CASSPWTSGRAGNTQYF
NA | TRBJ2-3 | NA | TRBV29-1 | TGCAGCGTGGGGACTTTTCCCTTCACAGATACGCAGTATTTT | CSVGTFPFTDTQYF
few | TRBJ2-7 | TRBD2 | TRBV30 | TGTGCCTGGAGTGGCGGGAGTGGCTCCTACGAGCAGTACTTC | CAWSGGSGSYEQYF
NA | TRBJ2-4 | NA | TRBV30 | TGTGCCTGGAGTGGGGAAAAGGCCAAAAACATTCAGTACTTC | CAWSGEKAKNIQYF
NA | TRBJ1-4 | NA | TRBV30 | TGTGCCTGGAGTAGAGGGTCTCGGGAAAAACTGTTTTTT | CAWSRGSREKLFF
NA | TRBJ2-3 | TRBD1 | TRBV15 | TGTGCCACCAGCAGACGGAAGGGGGCGGGCACAGATACGCAGTATTTT | CATSRRKGAGTDTQYF
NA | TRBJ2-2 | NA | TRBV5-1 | TGCGCCAGCAGCTTAAAGGGCGGGACCGGGGAGCTGTTTTTT | CASSLKGGTGELFF
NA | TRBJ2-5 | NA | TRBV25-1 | TGTGCCAGCAGTGAATACGGCACAGGGCTAGAGACCCAGTACTTC | CASSEYGTGLETQYF
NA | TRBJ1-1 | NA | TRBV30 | TGTGCCTGGGCGCGGGGAAACACTGAAGCTTTCTTT | CAWARGNTEAFF
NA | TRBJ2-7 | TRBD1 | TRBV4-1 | TGCGCCAGCAGCTCTTCACAGGGGGTCTACGAGCAGTACTTC | CASSSSQGVYEQYF
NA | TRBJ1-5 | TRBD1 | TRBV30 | TGTGCCTGGAGTGGAGGGGGCGGTCAGCCCCAGCATTTT | CAWSGGGGQPQHF
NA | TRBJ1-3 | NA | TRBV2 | TGTGCCAGCAGTGTATACGGACCGGCCTCTGGAAACACCATATATTTT | CASSVYGPASGNTIYF
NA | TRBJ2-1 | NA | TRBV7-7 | TGTGCCAGCAGCTCAGCCTCACTAGCTCAGAATGAGCAGTTCTTC | CASSSASLAQNEQFF
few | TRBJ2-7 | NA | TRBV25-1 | TGTGCCAGCAGTGCGGTCCGGGCCTACGAGCAGTACTTC | CASSAVRAYEQYF
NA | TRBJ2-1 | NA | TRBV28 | TGTGCCAGCAGCCTGCTAAACAATGAGCAGTTCTTC | CASSLLNNEQFF
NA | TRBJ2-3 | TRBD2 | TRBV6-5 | TGTGCCAGCATGAGCGGGGCGGAGACAGATACGCAGTATTTT | CASMSGAETDTQYF
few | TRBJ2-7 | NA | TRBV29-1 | TGCAGCGTCGGGGGAGGCTACGAGCAGTACTTC | CSVGGGYEQYF
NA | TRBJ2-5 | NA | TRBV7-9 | TGTGCCAGCAGCTTGGGGGGAGAAGAGACCCAGTACTTC | CASSLGGEETQYF
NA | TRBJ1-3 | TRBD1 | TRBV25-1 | TGTGCCAGCAGTGGGACAGGGCGCAACACCATATATTTT | CASSGTGRNTIYF